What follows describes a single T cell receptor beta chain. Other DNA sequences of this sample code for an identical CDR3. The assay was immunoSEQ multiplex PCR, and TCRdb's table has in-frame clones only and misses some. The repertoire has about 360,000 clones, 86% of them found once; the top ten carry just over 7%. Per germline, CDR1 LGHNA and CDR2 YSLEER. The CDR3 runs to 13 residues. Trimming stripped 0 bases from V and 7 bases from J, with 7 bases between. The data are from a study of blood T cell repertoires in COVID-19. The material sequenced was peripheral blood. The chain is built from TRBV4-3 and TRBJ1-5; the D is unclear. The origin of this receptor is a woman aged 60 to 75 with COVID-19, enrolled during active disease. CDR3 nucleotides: TGCGCCAGCAGCCAAGATTTACGGCAGCCCCAGCATTTT. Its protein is CASSQDLRQPQHF.